These 20 T cell receptor beta chains came from one sample sequenced in a study of T cells in Graves' hyperthyroidism and ophthalmopathy. Amplification targeted TCR beta CDR3 regions from RNA transcripts. The HTBI set primed first-round TCR CDR3 RT-PCR. TCRdb independently ran MiXCR on the multiplex PCR reads; one entry per CDR3 protein. The table records around 800,000 distinct CDR3 sequences, 35% to 40% of them present only once. Sequencing was done on a sample of blood. The receptor set was obtained from a man younger than 30 with Graves' hyperthyroidism.

The rearrangement uses TRBV5-1 and TRBJ2-2; perhaps D is TRBD1 or TRBD2 (6 bases each). V lost 5 bases and J 4 bases, leaving 15 bases between the germline ends. The CDR3 is 15 residues long. The V gene's germline CDR1 is SGHRS and CDR2 YFSETQ. CDR3 sequence: CASSEGGKVTGELFF. For the CDR3, the DNA is TGCGCCAGCAGTGAAGGGGGGAAGGTCACCGGGGAGCTGTTTTTT.

This clonotype was detected only a few times. The rearrangement uses TRBV10-3 and TRBJ2-2; no clear D gene. V was shortened by 6 bases and J by 8 bases, with 19 bases between the two germline ends. CDR3 length: 15 residues. Germline CDR1 reads ENHRY; CDR2 reads SYGVKD. CDR3 nucleotide sequence: TGTGCCATCAGCTATAGTTCCATCCGAGGAGGGGAGCTGTTTTTT. This codes for CAISYSSIRGGELFF.

This clonotype was counted many times. This chain uses TRBV20-1 with TRBJ2-7, with TRBD1 matching 11 bases. Germline V gene data show CDR1 as DFQATT and CDR2 as SNEGSKA (reference sequence). The V segment lost 5 bases and the J segment 6 bases; nucleotides outside the gene matches: 9. The CDR3 is made up of 14 amino acids. CDR3 in amino acids: CSAFRDRGAGEQYF. CDR3 DNA: TGCAGTGCTTTCCGGGACAGGGGGGCCGGCGAGCAGTACTTC.

This clonotype was recorded at least ten times. V and J are TRBV19 and TRBJ2-5, with TRBD2 identical over 7 bases. Germline assignment: CDR1 LNHDA and CDR2 SQIVND (reference sequence). The V and J ends lost 1 base and 5 bases, in that order; junction bases with no gene match: 4. The CDR3 is 14 amino acids. The CDR3 DNA reads TGTGCCAGTAGTATAGTGGCGGGGGACGAGACCCAGTACTTC. Amino acid sequence: CASSIVAGDETQYF.

The J gene is TRBJ1-3, the V gene TRBV10-3; 7 bases are a match to TRBD1. Germline V gene data show CDR1 as ENHRY and CDR2 as SYGVKD. With 8 bases clipped from V and 0 bases from J, the junction kept 7 bases outside the gene matches. CDR3 length: 15 amino acids. The CDR3 region is CAIGRDSSSGNTIYF. Here the CDR3 DNA reads TGTGCCATCGGGAGGGACAGCTCCTCTGGAAACACCATATATTTT.

This clonotype was found a few times. J is TRBJ2-2 and V is TRBV6-5, with a tentative D call TRBD1 (6 bases). This CDR3 comprises 12 residues. The V and J ends lost 7 bases and 6 bases respectively, with 9 bases between them. In germline, CDR1 is MNHEY, CDR2 SVGAGI. The CDR3 nucleotides are TGTGCCAGCAACCCAGGGGCCGGGGAGCTGTTTTTT. It is translated as CASNPGAGELFF.

This clonotype has just a few counts. V usage is TRBV6-5 and J usage is TRBJ1-6; tentative D call: TRBD1 (5 bases). CDR1 and CDR2 (germline): MNHEY, SVGAGI. The CDR3 covers 15 residues. The V end was cut by 4 bases, the J end by 7 bases, with 14 bases between. CDR3 nucleotide sequence: TGTGCCAGCAGTTCGTTCAGGGCATTAAATTCACCCCTCCACTTT. Translated: CASSSFRALNSPLHF.

In regard to this clonotype: A junction end diverges from the germline sequence, so it may reflect a read error. This chain joins TRBV25-1 and TRBJ1-1, with TRBD1 as a possible D gene (6 bases). This CDR3 contains 15 residues. The V gene's germline CDR1 is MGHDK and CDR2 SYGVNS. The CDR3, as DNA: TGTGGCAGCAGCTACAGGGCAGGGTTGAACACTGAAGCTTTCTTT. Its protein product is CGSSYRAGLNTEAFF.

The rearrangement links TRBV19 to TRBJ1-2; 9 bases match TRBD1. The CDR3 totals 14 residues. The V gene end was trimmed by 3 bases and the J gene end by 3 bases; junction bases not matched to a gene: 2. Looked up from germline, CDR1 is LNHDA and CDR2 is SQIVND (reference sequence). The CDR3 reads CASSIRTGDYGYTF. The CDR3 nucleotides read TGTGCCAGTAGTATTCGGACAGGGGACTATGGCTACACCTTC.

Concerning this clonotype: Given a much more abundant clone one base away, this may be a read error. This chain connects TRBV7-8 to TRBJ2-7; no definite D call. The V gene's germline CDR1 is SGHVS and CDR2 FQNEAQ. CDR3 size: 13 residues. CDR3 loop: CAGSSRISYEQYF. The CDR3 DNA follows: TGTGCCGGCAGCTCGCGGATCAGCTACGAGCAGTACTTC.

This clonotype was seen ten or more times. This chain joins TRBV9 and TRBJ1-5; D uncertain. The CDR3 has 15 residues. CDR1 and CDR2 from the germline V gene are SGDLS and YYNGEE. Trimming left V 4 bases short and J 4 bases short, with 15 bases between. DNA of the CDR3: TGTGCCAGCAGCCTCCAAGGGCAACTGAATCAGCCCCAGCATTTT. Translation: CASSLQGQLNQPQHF. The full variable domain, in which reference TRBV9 and TRBJ1-5 provide the parts outside the CDR3, is DSGVTQTPKHLITATGQRVTLRCSPRSGDLSVYWYQQSLDQGLQFLIQYYNGEERAKGNILERFSAQQFPDLHSELNLSSLELGDSALYFCASSLQGQLNQPQHFGDGTRLSIL.

This clonotype occurred many times. The J gene is TRBJ1-1, the V gene TRBV7-8, with D uncertain. Germline values: CDR1 SGHVS, CDR2 FQNEAQ. The V end was cut by 4 bases, the J end by 7 bases, with 10 bases between. This CDR3 is 12 amino acids long. CDR3 in amino acids: CASSSTRGEAFF. The DNA for the CDR3 is TGTGCCAGCAGCTCGACGCGAGGTGAAGCTTTCTTT.

This clonotype was counted only a few times. This rearrangement joins TRBV7-2 to TRBJ2-2; D possibly corresponds to TRBD2 (6 bases). Trimming took off 3 bases at V and 5 bases at J, with 10 bases between the two ends. From germline, CDR1 is SGHTA and CDR2 FQGNSA. This CDR3 comprises 14 residues. The CDR3 DNA follows: TGTGCCAGCAGCTTCCAGGGAGGAACCGGGGAGCTGTTTTTT. This sequence encodes CASSFQGGTGELFF.

The rearrangement links TRBV2 to TRBJ2-3; 9 bases align to TRBD1. Unmatched junction bases numbered 5, after V lost 8 bases and J lost 5 bases. The CDR3 runs to 13 residues. Germline CDR1 is SNHLY and CDR2 is FYNNEI. CDR3 sequence: CASGRQGVDTQYF. The CDR3 DNA sequence: TGTGCCAGCGGACGACAGGGGGTAGATACGCAGTATTTT. Together with reference TRBV2 and TRBJ2-3, the CDR3 gives the full variable domain: EPEVTQTPSHQVTQMGQEVILRCVPISNHLYFYWYRQILGQKVEFLVSFYNNEISEKSEIFDDQFSVERPDGSNFTLKIRSTKLEDSAMYFCASGRQGVDTQYFGPGTRLTVL.

This clonotype was counted at least ten times. The rearrangement uses TRBV15 and TRBJ1-1; D may be TRBD1 (6 bases). Germline V CDR1 and CDR2: LNHNV, YYDKDF (reference sequence). V was trimmed by 7 bases and J by 0 bases, leaving 12 bases between them. CDR3 length: 14 residues. The CDR3 nucleotides are TGTGCCACCACCCCGGGACATATGAACACTGAAGCTTTCTTT. Its protein product is CATTPGHMNTEAFF.

This clonotype has ten or more counts. The chain has TRBV20-1 and TRBJ1-1; TRBD1 aligns across 7 bases. The germline gives CDR1 DFQATT, CDR2 SNEGSKA (reference sequence). The length of the CDR3 is 13 residues. The J segment lost 1 base and the V segment lost 6 bases, leaving 5 bases of the junction unmatched. The CDR3 sequence is CSAKGQKNTEAFF. In DNA, the CDR3 is TGCAGTGCGAAGGGACAGAAGAACACTGAAGCTTTCTTT.

This clonotype was found a few times. The chain joins TRBV20-1 to TRBJ1-1; 7 bases are a match to TRBD1. V trimming: 6 bases; J trimming: 1 base; junction bases outside the gene matches: 8. Germline V gene data show CDR1 as DFQATT and CDR2 as SNEGSKA (reference sequence). The CDR3 runs to 14 residues. This CDR3 reads CSATGTETNTEAFF. The CDR3 DNA is TGCAGTGCAACCGGGACAGAAACGAACACTGAAGCTTTCTTT.

This clonotype has ten or more counts. This chain joins TRBV29-1 and TRBJ2-5; D is possibly TRBD2 (6 bases). Germline-derived CDR1 and CDR2 are SQVTM and ANQGSEA. Trimming removed 8 bases from V and 2 bases from J, with 15 bases in between. The CDR3 consists of 13 residues. The CDR3 is CSSSSDNQETQYF. CDR3 DNA: TGCAGCTCATCTAGCGACAATCAAGAGACCCAGTACTTC.

In its sample, this clonotype was seen a few times. The chain is built from TRBV10-3 and TRBJ2-2; D is perhaps TRBD2 (5 bases). Germline CDR1 ENHRY, CDR2 SYGVKD. The CDR3 contains 16 residues. The V and J ends lost 4 bases and 1 base respectively, with 13 bases between them. CDR3 region: CAISGPGLKNTGELFF. In DNA, the CDR3 is TGTGCCATCAGTGGGCCCGGACTGAAGAACACCGGGGAGCTGTTTTTT.

This clonotype was counted many times. This chain links TRBV29-1 with TRBJ1-2, with D tentatively TRBD1 (6 bases). V was trimmed by 4 bases and J by 1 base, leaving 19 bases between them. The CDR3 loop spans 16 amino acids. Germline CDR1 reads SQVTM; CDR2 reads ANQGSEA. CDR3 loop: CSVGYGGTHDNYGYTF. CDR3 DNA sequence: TGCAGCGTTGGCTACGGCGGGACACATGATAACTATGGCTACACCTTC. The whole variable domain, filled in from reference TRBV29-1 and TRBJ1-2, reads SAVISQKPSRDICQRGTSLTIQCQVDSQVTMMFWYRQQPGQSLTLIATANQGSEATYESGFVIDKFPISRPNLTFSTLTVSNMSPEDSSIYLCSVGYGGTHDNYGYTFGSGTRLTVV.